Listed here are 30 T cell receptor beta chains from one sample, sequenced in a study of identical twins. MiXCR, run by TCRdb on the 5' RACE reads, gives a single entry per CDR3 protein. The sample yields around 1.7 million distinct CDR3 sequences, 32% seen once. The specimen sequenced was cord blood. The receptor source for this set is a newborn girl in good health.

V usage is TRBV27 and J usage is TRBJ1-6; D ambiguous. The V gene lost 6 bases and the J gene lost 8 bases, with 8 bases spanning the gap. The germline V gene has CDR1 MNHEY and CDR2 SMNVEV (reference sequence). The CDR3 is made up of 12 amino acids. The CDR3 DNA follows: TGTGCCAGCAGGCGTCGCTATTCACCCCTCCACTTT. Protein product: CASRRRYSPLHF.

This clonotype turned up a few times. CDR3 residues: CASSPFTGELFF. CDR3 DNA: TGTGCCAGCAGTCCATTCACCGGGGAGCTGTTTTTT. The chain carries TRBV6-5 and TRBJ2-2; the D is unclear. V gave up 5 bases and J gave up 4 bases, with 5 bases separating them. The germline V gene has CDR1 MNHEY and CDR2 SVGAGI. The CDR3 has 12 residues.

About this clonotype itself: A read error may account for a junction end that differs from germline. The rearrangement uses TRBV20-1 and TRBJ1-6; maybe TRBD1 (5 bases). This CDR3 is 16 amino acids long. Germline V gene sequence: CDR1 DFQATT, CDR2 SNEGSKA (reference sequence). The CDR3 here is CSARDGGKSYNSPPHF. In DNA, the CDR3 is TGCAGTGCTAGAGACGGGGGGAAGAGCTATAATTCACCCCCCCACTTT.

The chain couples TRBV15 to TRBJ1-5; TRBD1 agrees at 10 bases. The CDR3 is 16 residues long. CDR1 LNHNV and CDR2 YYDKDF come from the germline V gene (reference sequence). V lost 1 base and J lost 2; bases outside the gene matches: 2. CDR3 DNA: TGTGCCACCAGCAGAGGCGGGACAGGGGGCAATCAGCCCCAGCATTTT. This codes for CATSRGGTGGNQPQHF.

CDR3 region: CSASSAGGLSYEQYF. Here the CDR3 DNA reads TGCAGTGCTAGTTCCGCGGGGGGGCTCTCCTACGAGCAGTACTTC. This chain links TRBV20-1 with TRBJ2-7, with 9 bases lining up with TRBD2. Trimming at V came to 3 bases and at J to 0 bases, leaving 6 bases not matched to a gene. The germline gives CDR1 DFQATT, CDR2 SNEGSKA (reference sequence). The CDR3 runs to 15 residues.

The V and J genes are TRBV6-1 and TRBJ1-2; 7 positions match TRBD1. Germline CDR1 MNHNS, CDR2 SASEGT. With V trimmed by 10 bases and J by 2 bases, 10 bases remained unmatched. The CDR3 totals 14 residues. DNA for the CDR3: TGTGCCACCTCAAAGACAGGGTTGAACTATGGCTACACCTTC. This sequence encodes CATSKTGLNYGYTF.

At least ten counts were recorded for this clonotype. This chain connects TRBV5-1 to TRBJ2-1, with TRBD1 as a possible D gene (6 bases). V shed 3 bases and J shed 4 bases, with 17 bases lying between them. The CDR3 is 16 amino acids. The germline V gene encodes CDR1 SGHRS and CDR2 YFSETQ. The CDR3 sequence is CASSYPDDRPYNEQFF. CDR3 DNA: TGCGCCAGCAGCTACCCAGACGACAGGCCTTACAATGAGCAGTTCTTC.

This clonotype has only a few counts. V is TRBV10-3 and J is TRBJ2-3, with D perhaps matching TRBD1 (6 bases). With 4 bases removed from V and 6 bases from J, the gap between germline ends came to 17 bases. The CDR3 sequence is 15 residues long. Germline V gives CDR1 ENHRY, CDR2 SYGVKD. DNA of the CDR3: TGTGCCATCAGTGGGGACACGGGTGGCGAGGATACGCAGTATTTT. Residues: CAISGDTGGEDTQYF.

This clonotype was seen ten or more times. This rearrangement joins TRBV5-1 to TRBJ2-5; no firm D call. Trimming took off 2 bases at V and 5 bases at J, with 10 bases between the two ends. The CDR3 covers 13 residues. Germline assignment: CDR1 SGHRS and CDR2 YFSETQ. CDR3 DNA sequence: TGCGCCAGCAGCTTCGGATCGCGTGAGACCCAGTACTTC. Amino acid sequence: CASSFGSRETQYF.

The V gene is TRBV6-1, the J gene TRBJ1-1; a weak D match, TRBD1 (6 bases). The germline V and J ends were trimmed by 4 bases and 11 bases, with 14 bases remaining between them. Germline V gives CDR1 MNHNS, CDR2 SASEGT. This CDR3 is 12 amino acids long. CDR3 residues: CASSGEGTRAFF. DNA of the CDR3: TGTGCCAGCAGTGGGGAGGGGACAAGGGCTTTCTTT.

Remarks on this clonotype: Mismatch with germline at one junction end may stem from a read error. The gene calls are TRBV6-6 and TRBJ1-2; the match to TRBD1 covers 9 bases. CDR1 is MNHNY and CDR2 is SVGAGI in the germline V gene (reference sequence). The CDR3 consists of 16 residues. The CDR3 is CARSYSRTGVIYGYTF. The DNA of the CDR3 is TGTGCCAGAAGTTACTCGAGGACAGGGGTGATATATGGCTACACCTTC.

This chain uses TRBV10-3 with TRBJ2-1; 7 bases align to TRBD2. CDR1 ENHRY and CDR2 SYGVKD come from the germline V gene. V shed 3 bases, J shed 7 bases, and the junction held 18 bases outside the gene matches. The CDR3 is 18 amino acids. The CDR3 is CAISDKPSGMGVNNEQFF. The CDR3 region has the DNA TGTGCCATCAGTGATAAACCCAGCGGGATGGGGGTGAATAATGAGCAGTTCTTC.

This clonotype was counted at least ten times. The chain recombines TRBV29-1 with TRBJ1-5; D might be TRBD1 (6 bases). V was cut by 6 bases and J by 7 bases, with 13 bases left in between. This CDR3 spans 12 amino acids. Germline lookup yields CDR1 SQVTM and CDR2 ANQGSEA. The CDR3 region is CSVGQRGQPQHF. For the CDR3, the DNA is TGCAGCGTGGGACAACGGGGGCAGCCCCAGCATTTT.

This clonotype was counted only a few times. The chain combines TRBV2 with TRBJ1-5; TRBD1 matches 7 bases. The CDR3 contains 15 residues. V lost 7 bases to trimming and J lost 2 bases; unmatched junction nucleotides: 8. CDR1 and CDR2 from the germline V gene are SNHLY and FYNNEI. CDR3 loop: CASTTTGQGNQPQHF. The CDR3 nucleotides are TGTGCCAGCACCACCACTGGACAGGGCAATCAGCCCCAGCATTTT.

This rearrangement joins TRBV20-1 to TRBJ2-5; TRBD1 is a possible D gene (6 bases). The DNA end favors TRBJ2-7, so the J call may be wrong. Germline V gene lookup returns CDR1 DFQATT and CDR2 SNEGSKA (reference sequence). The CDR3 totals 12 residues. CDR3: CSAYSQGYEQYF. Here the CDR3 DNA reads TGCAGTGCTTATTCACAGGGTTACGAGCAGTACTTC.

The V and J genes are TRBV27 and TRBJ2-7, with TRBD1 matching 9 bases. V lost 7 bases, J lost 4 bases, and 11 bases stayed unmatched. The germline CDR1 and CDR2 sequences are MNHEY and SMNVEV (reference sequence). This CDR3 has 15 amino acids. CDR3 DNA: TGTGCCAGCACCCCGCACCCGGACAGGGGTTACGAGCAGTACTTC. The encoded protein is CASTPHPDRGYEQYF.

The chain is built from TRBV6-1 and TRBJ1-6; D is unclear. Trimming shortened V by 5 bases and J by 6 bases, and 5 bases separated the two germline ends. CDR3 size: 12 residues. Germline CDR1 is MNHNS and CDR2 is SASEGT. CDR3 region: CASSRANSPLHF. The CDR3 DNA sequence: TGTGCCAGCAGTCGGGCTAATTCACCCCTCCACTTT.

This rearrangement joins TRBV9 to TRBJ2-1, with D possibly matching TRBD1 (6 bases). The DNA matches TRBJ2-7 better at its end, which makes the J call doubtful. CDR1 is SGDLS, CDR2 YYNGEE, per germline. CDR3 length: 17 residues. CDR3 bases: TGTGCCAGCAGCGTAGCTACCGGGACAAGGACCTACAATGAGCAGTACTTC. As protein: CASSVATGTRTYNEQYF.

This clonotype was observed a few times. The gene calls are TRBV7-8 and TRBJ2-1, with no clear D. The CDR3 spans 11 residues. The V end was cut by 1 base, the J end by 10 bases, with 5 bases between. Germline CDR1 is SGHVS and CDR2 is FQNEAQ. CDR3 nucleotides: TGTGCCAGCAGCTTAGGCAAAGAGCAGTTCTTC. Translation gives CASSLGKEQFF.

This sequence joins TRBV5-6 and TRBJ2-3, with 11 bases that match TRBD2. The CDR3 loop spans 17 amino acids. Per the germline V gene, CDR1 is SGHDT and CDR2 is YYEEEE. V dropped 2 bases and J dropped 2; count of bases not matched to a gene: 7. The CDR3 sequence is CASSFQLAGVDTDTQYF. Written as DNA, the CDR3 is TGTGCCAGCAGCTTCCAACTAGCGGGAGTGGACACAGATACGCAGTATTTT. Drawing the rest from reference TRBV5-6 and TRBJ2-3, the complete variable domain is DAGVTQSPTHLIKTRGQQVTLRCSPKSGHDTVSWYQQALGQGPQFIFQYYEEEERQRGNFPDRFSGHQFPNYSSELNVNALLLGDSALYLCASSFQLAGVDTDTQYFGPGTRLTVL.

Only a few counts were recorded for this clonotype. The chain recombines TRBV29-1 with TRBJ2-3; D is undetermined. V was pared by 7 bases and J by 2 bases, with 10 bases between. Germline CDR1 is SQVTM and CDR2 is ANQGSEA. This CDR3 region has 12 residues. CDR3 bases: TGCAGCGGAGATTTGATCACAGATACGCAGTATTTT. Its protein is CSGDLITDTQYF.

This clonotype was counted many times. V usage is TRBV14 and J usage is TRBJ2-7; possibly TRBD2 for D (6 bases). Trimming stripped 0 bases from V and 4 bases from J, with 13 bases between. This CDR3 region has 15 residues. CDR1 is SGHDN and CDR2 is FVKESK in the germline V gene. The CDR3 here is CASSQEKEGQYEQYF. Written as DNA, the CDR3 is TGTGCCAGCAGCCAAGAAAAGGAGGGTCAGTACGAGCAGTACTTC.

The chain is built from TRBV7-6 and TRBJ2-4; perhaps TRBD1 as D (5 bases). Looked up from germline, CDR1 is SGHVS and CDR2 is FNYEAQ. This CDR3 has 14 residues. Deletions cut 3 bases from V and 13 bases from J, with 19 bases between. CDR3 nucleotides: TGTGCCAGCAGCTTTGAATGGGGCGGCTACGGGCAGTACTTC. As protein: CASSFEWGGYGQYF.

The chain recombines TRBV3-1 with TRBJ2-2, with unresolved D. Germline CDR1 and CDR2: LGHDT and YNNKEL (reference sequence). CDR3 length: 16 residues. Deletions cut 6 bases from V and 8 bases from J, with 22 bases between. The CDR3 nucleotides are TGTGCCAGCAGTCGTAAACGGAGCCCCCAGATGGGGGAGCTGTTTTTT. Its translation: CASSRKRSPQMGELFF.

The chain uses TRBV27 and TRBJ2-3; 9 bases map to TRBD2. This CDR3 spans 17 amino acids. Germline CDR1 is MNHEY and CDR2 is SMNVEV (reference sequence). The V gene end was trimmed by 5 bases and the J gene end by 0 bases; junction bases not matched to a gene: 9. CDR3 amino acids: CASSPTPSGASTDTQYF. CDR3 DNA sequence: TGTGCCAGCAGTCCAACCCCTAGCGGGGCTAGCACAGATACGCAGTATTTT.

The CDR3 bases are TGTGCCAGCAGTTACGCGGGACTAGCGGGAGGGAGGGAGACCCAGTACTTC. This sequence encodes CASSYAGLAGGRETQYF. The chain links TRBV6-5 to TRBJ2-5; the match to TRBD2 covers 16 bases. V gave up 2 bases and J gave up 5 bases; unmatched junction bases: 5. The CDR3 has 17 residues. Per germline, CDR1 MNHEY and CDR2 SVGAGI.

The rearrangement joins TRBV27 to TRBJ2-2, with D perhaps given as TRBD1 or TRBD2 (5 bases each). This CDR3 spans 14 amino acids. The ends were cut back, 3 bases at V and 5 bases at J, with 10 bases in the middle. Germline CDR1 is MNHEY and CDR2 is SMNVEV (reference sequence). The CDR3: CASSLGTETGELFF. The CDR3 bases are TGTGCCAGCAGTTTGGGGACGGAGACCGGGGAGCTGTTTTTT.

The chain recombines TRBV7-6 with TRBJ2-3; a possible D gene is TRBD2 (6 bases). CDR3 length: 17 amino acids. Germline V gives CDR1 SGHVS, CDR2 FNYEAQ. Trimming pared 2 bases from V and 6 bases from J, leaving 21 bases between. The DNA for the CDR3 is TGTGCCAGCAGCTTAAGGGCGGGGCAGTCACTGGGGGATACGCAGTATTTT. Protein product: CASSLRAGQSLGDTQYF.

This clonotype came up a few times. V and J are TRBV7-2 and TRBJ2-1; tentative D call: TRBD2 (5 bases). There are 16 residues in the CDR3. Trimming removed 1 base from V and 6 bases from J, with 16 bases in between. CDR1 is SGHTA, CDR2 FQGNSA, per germline. CDR3 bases: TGTGCCAGCAGCTTAGGGTTGCTCACCGGAGGCAATGAGCAGTTCTTC. Its protein product is CASSLGLLTGGNEQFF.

This clonotype was seen a few times. The CDR3 nucleotides are TGTGCCAGCAGCTGGACTAGCGGGGCCAGCTCCTACAATGAGCAGTTCTTC. Translated: CASSWTSGASSYNEQFF. This chain joins TRBV7-2 and TRBJ2-1; 12 nucleotides agree with TRBD2. The CDR3 has 17 residues. In germline, CDR1 is SGHTA, CDR2 FQGNSA. With V trimmed by 4 bases and J by 0 bases, 4 bases remained unmatched.